This T cell receptor (beta chain) originates from a study of PD-1 blockade in classical Hodgkin lymphoma. Regarding the study as a whole: Reported findings placed baseline TCR diversity lower in newly diagnosed patients (compared with healthy donors).

The V end lost 4 bases, the J end lost 0 bases, and 3 bases lay between the germline ends. This CDR3 is built from 12 residues. CDR1 is MNHEY and CDR2 is SMNVEV in the germline V gene (reference sequence). For this clone: The antigen is not known.

Profiled with immunoSEQ multiplex PCR; TCRdb holds only in-frame clones, not every one. The table lists 16,000 or so clones, about 83% of them singletons. Time point given: newly diagnosed, previously untreated cHL patient sample. Comparators were PBMCs taken from newly diagnosed, untreated classical Hodgkin lymphoma. The origin of this receptor is a human donor with classical Hodgkin lymphoma. Input material: peripheral blood mononuclear cells (PBMCs). The chain links TRBV27 to TRBJ1-1, with D unclear. CDR3 in DNA: TGTGCCAGCAGTTCCATGAACACTGAAGCTTTCTTT. It yields the protein CASSSMNTEAFF.